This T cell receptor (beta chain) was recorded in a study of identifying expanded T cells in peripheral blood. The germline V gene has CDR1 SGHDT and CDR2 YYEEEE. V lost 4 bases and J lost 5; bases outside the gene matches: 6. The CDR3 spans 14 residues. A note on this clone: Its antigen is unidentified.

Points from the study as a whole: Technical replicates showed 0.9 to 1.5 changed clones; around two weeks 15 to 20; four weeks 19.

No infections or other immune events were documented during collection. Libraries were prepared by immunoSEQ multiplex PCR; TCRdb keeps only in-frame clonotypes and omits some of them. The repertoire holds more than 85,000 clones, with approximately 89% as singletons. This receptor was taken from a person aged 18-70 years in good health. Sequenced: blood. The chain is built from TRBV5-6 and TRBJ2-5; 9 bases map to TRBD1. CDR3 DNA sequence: TGTGCCAGCAGCCTAGGACAGGGGTACGAGACCCAGTACTTC. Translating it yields CASSLGQGYETQYF.